This TCR beta chain stems from a study of STAT5B mutations in CD4+ large granular lymphocyte leukemia. Germline V gene data show CDR1 as ENHRY and CDR2 as SYGVKD. V shed 0 bases and J shed 5 bases, with 15 bases lying between them. The CDR3 contains 16 residues. The assay was immunoSEQ multiplex PCR, and TCRdb's table has in-frame clones only and misses some. The sample lists about 32,000 clones; 72% were seen once. The sample comprised CD4+ T cells from blood buffy coats. This sequence originates from a human donor in good health. The chain carries TRBV10-3 and TRBJ2-3; D may match TRBD1 or TRBD2 (5 bases each). Here the CDR3 reads CAISESLSGQGDTQYF. CDR3 nucleotide sequence: TGTGCCATCAGTGAGTCGTTATCGGGGCAGGGAGATACGCAGTATTTT.